This TCR beta chain was sequenced in a study of molecular identifiers for immune sequencing clone quantification (dated by TCRdb to the late 2010s). Describing the broader study: For a replicate experiment, RNA from roughly 21,000 or 96,000 naive CD8 T cells was divided into five aliquots, of which four were sequenced. The study was a methods study using CD8 T cells to benchmark molecular-identifier clustering-based TCR repertoire sequencing (MIDCIRS) and TCR RNA copy counting. What the work shows at the level of the full study, not this receptor alone: In CMV-specific effector cells, clones with more than 20 RNA copies contained over 97% of molecules, whereas in naive cells such clones contained under 1% of molecules. Highly expanded clone sizes could be underestimated because identical TCR molecules may share a barcode. Without barcode sub-clustering, chimeric consensus sequences inflated TCR diversity; chimeras reached as high as 47%. Approximately 3.3 recovered TCR RNA copies per cell were obtained by modeling, versus roughly 10 by digital PCR, implying a capture efficiency of 30% to 35%. A single cell's worth of spiked-in Jurkat TCR RNA was reported detectable even among around 1 million naive CD8 T cells. The naive libraries included spiked-in Jurkat TCR RNA (around nine copies' worth), and this Jurkat TCR RNA is not part of the donor repertoire.

V lost 4 bases and J lost 3 bases, and the count of bases not matched to a germline gene is 5. Based on the germline V gene, the CDR1 and CDR2 sequences are MNHEY and SVGEGT. Including cysteine and phenylalanine, the CDR3 has 15 amino acids. Just CDR3 DNA is preserved here, 45 bases in frame from base 1. This clonotype is assessed as medium-sized (0.01 to 0.1%). Its antigen specificity is not known. Base-call qualities are not available, and no considerably larger clone is one nucleotide away. Library method: PCR. Sequenced on an Illumina HiSeq 4000. Preparation of bulk TCR libraries followed a previously described approach, with the TCR primers listed in Table S5. Total RNA was purified with the Qiagen AllPrep DNA/RNA kit. Before analysis, reads from multiple sequencing runs of the same library were pooled. Processing in the source paper ran as follows. Reads were retained only if the reads had an exact TCR constant sequence, and the retained reads were trimmed to 150 nt and grouped according to their 12-nt molecular barcodes. Reads inside each barcode group were sub-clustered using a 15% Levenshtein threshold, and a quality-weighted consensus sequence was constructed for each RNA molecule. Non-functional sequences were discarded, and so were lower-count sequences lying one edit away from another sequence. Based on a fit of two negative binomial distributions, barcode sub-clusters having less than 20% of the maximum read count were discarded. TCRdb passed the public sequencing reads through fastp at Q25 and MiXCR, retaining productive beta sequences. Rows with one shared CDR3 protein collapse into an entry with the most common genes and DNA. V and J calls and clone size were set by TCRdb, not the authors. For this sample the table gives 8,500 to 11,000 distinct CDR3 sequences, of which around a fifth were detected only once. Of the sample, 1.7% falls within the top ten clones.

Libraries of naive CD8 T cells were generated from roughly 21,000 to 960,000 sorted cells, with 10%, 30% or 50% of the purified RNA used. Naive CD8 T cells were FACS-sorted as CD8+CD4-CCR7+CD45RA+ on a BD FACSAria II into RLT Plus buffer. To test detection sensitivity, Jurkat RNA equivalent to more than 8 TCR copies was spiked into samples of about 19,000-1,000,000 naive CD8 T cells. CD8 T cells were enriched using RosetteSep CD8+ T Cell Enrichment Cocktail and Ficoll-Paque, and the enriched cells then underwent ACK red cell lysis. The clonotype originates from a human donor in good health. Some libraries in this study had Jurkat cell RNA spiked in. The chain joins TRBV6-2 or TRBV6-3 to TRBJ2-2; TRBD1 agrees with 7 junctional bases. The sequencing sample was made of naive CD8+ T cells from blood, with Jurkat cell RNA spiked in. The sample's cell subset or site label is to be understood as: FACS-sorted CD8+CD4-CCR7+CD45RA+ naive T cells. The CDR3 reads as follows: CASSFLTGDTGELFF. At the DNA level, the sequence is TGTGCCAGCAGTTTCCTAACAGGGGACACCGGGGAGCTGTTTTTT.